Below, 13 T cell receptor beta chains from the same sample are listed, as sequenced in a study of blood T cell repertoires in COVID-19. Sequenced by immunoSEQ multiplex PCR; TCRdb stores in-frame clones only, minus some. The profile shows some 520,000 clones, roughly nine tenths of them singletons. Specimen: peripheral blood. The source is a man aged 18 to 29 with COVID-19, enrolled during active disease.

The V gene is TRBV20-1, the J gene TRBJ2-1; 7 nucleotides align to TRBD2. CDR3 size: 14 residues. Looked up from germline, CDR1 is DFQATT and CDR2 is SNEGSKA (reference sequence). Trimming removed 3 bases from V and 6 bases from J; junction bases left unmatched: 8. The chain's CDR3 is CSASVRGIGNEQFF. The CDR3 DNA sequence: TGCAGTGCTAGTGTGCGGGGGATAGGCAATGAGCAGTTCTTC.

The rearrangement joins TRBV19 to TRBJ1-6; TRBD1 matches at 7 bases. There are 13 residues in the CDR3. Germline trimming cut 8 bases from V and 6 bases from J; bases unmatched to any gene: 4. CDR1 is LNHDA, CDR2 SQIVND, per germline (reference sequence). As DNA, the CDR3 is TGTGCCAGTGAGGACAGGATTAATTCACCCCTCCACTTT. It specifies CASEDRINSPLHF.

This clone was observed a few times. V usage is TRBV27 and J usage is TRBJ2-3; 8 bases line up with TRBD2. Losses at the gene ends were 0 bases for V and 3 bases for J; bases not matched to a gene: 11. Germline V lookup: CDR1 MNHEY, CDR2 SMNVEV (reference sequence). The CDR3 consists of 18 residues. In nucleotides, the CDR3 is TGTGCCAGCAGTTTATCAGGGCTAGCGGGTGGGGGAACAGATACGCAGTATTTT. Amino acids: CASSLSGLAGGGTDTQYF.

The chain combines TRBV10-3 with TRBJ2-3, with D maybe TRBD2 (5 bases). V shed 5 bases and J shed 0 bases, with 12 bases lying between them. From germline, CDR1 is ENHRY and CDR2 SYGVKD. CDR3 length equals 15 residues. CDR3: CAISNHGESTDTQYF. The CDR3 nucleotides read TGTGCCATCAGTAATCACGGGGAGAGCACAGATACGCAGTATTTT.

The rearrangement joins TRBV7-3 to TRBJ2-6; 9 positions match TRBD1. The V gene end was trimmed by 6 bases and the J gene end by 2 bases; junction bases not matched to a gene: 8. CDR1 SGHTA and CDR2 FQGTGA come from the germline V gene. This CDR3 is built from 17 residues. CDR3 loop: CASSRPGTGTGANVLTF. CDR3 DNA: TGTGCCAGCAGTCGTCCCGGGACAGGGACTGGGGCCAACGTCCTGACTTTC.

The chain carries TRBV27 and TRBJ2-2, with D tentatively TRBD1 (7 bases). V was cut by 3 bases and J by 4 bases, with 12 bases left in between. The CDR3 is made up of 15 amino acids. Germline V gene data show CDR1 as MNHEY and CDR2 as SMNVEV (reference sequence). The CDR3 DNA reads TGTGCCAGCAGTTTCCGACAGGGAGGCACCGGGGAGCTGTTTTTT. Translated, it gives CASSFRQGGTGELFF.

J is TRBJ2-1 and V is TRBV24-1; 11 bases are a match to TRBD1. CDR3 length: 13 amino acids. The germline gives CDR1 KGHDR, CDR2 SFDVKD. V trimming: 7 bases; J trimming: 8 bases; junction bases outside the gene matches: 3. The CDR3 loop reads CATSRTGGDEQFF. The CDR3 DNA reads TGTGCCACCAGCCGGACAGGGGGCGATGAGCAGTTCTTC.

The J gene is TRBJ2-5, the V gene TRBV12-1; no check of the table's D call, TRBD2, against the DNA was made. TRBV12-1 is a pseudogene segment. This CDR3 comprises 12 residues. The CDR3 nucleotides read TGTGCCAGCAGCCCGGGGGGGGAGACCCAGTACTTC. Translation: CASSPGGETQYF.

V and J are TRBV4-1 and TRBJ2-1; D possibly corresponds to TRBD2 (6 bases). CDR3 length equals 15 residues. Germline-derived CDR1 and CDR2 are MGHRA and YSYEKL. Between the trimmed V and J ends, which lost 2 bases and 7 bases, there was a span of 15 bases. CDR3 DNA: TGCGCCAGCAGCCAAACCGGGACTGGTTTAAATGAGCAGTTCTTC. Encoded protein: CASSQTGTGLNEQFF.

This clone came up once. The CDR3: CASSPDRLVQPQHF. In DNA, the CDR3 is TGTGCCAGCAGTCCGGACAGGTTGGTACAGCCCCAGCATTTT. The genes are TRBV27 and TRBJ1-5; 7 bases line up with TRBD1. This CDR3 comprises 14 residues. Looked up from germline, CDR1 is MNHEY and CDR2 is SMNVEV (reference sequence). J lost 7 bases, V lost 5 bases, and 8 bases had no gene match.

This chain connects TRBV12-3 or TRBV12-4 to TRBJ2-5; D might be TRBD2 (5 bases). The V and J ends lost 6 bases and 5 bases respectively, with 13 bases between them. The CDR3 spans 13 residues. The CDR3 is CASSPGIRETQYF. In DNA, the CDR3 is TGTGCCAGCAGCCCGGGAATTCGGGAGACCCAGTACTTC.

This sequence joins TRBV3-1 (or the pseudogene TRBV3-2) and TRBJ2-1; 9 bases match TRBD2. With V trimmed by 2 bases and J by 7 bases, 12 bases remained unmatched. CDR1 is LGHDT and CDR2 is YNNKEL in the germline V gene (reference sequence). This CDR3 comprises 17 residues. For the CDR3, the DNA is TGTGCCAGCAGCCAAACACAGGGACTAGCTTCCAGGAATGAGCAGTTCTTC. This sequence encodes CASSQTQGLASRNEQFF.

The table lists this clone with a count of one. The CDR3 protein is CSALPGVETGELFF. The DNA for the CDR3 is TGCAGCGCCCTCCCGGGGGTGGAGACCGGGGAGCTGTTTTTT. The chain carries TRBV29-1 and TRBJ2-2, with D perhaps TRBD2 (6 bases). V was shortened by 7 bases and J by 5 bases, with 17 bases between the two germline ends. Germline V gives CDR1 SQVTM, CDR2 ANQGSEA. The CDR3 is 14 amino acids.